Listed here is a single T cell receptor (beta chain). The source of the sample is a study of blood T cell repertoires in COVID-19. The CDR3 runs 12 residues. V shed 7 bases and J shed 3 bases, with 9 bases lying between them. Germline CDR1 SGHAT, CDR2 FQNNGV. Profiling relied on immunoSEQ multiplex PCR, and the TCRdb table lists in-frame clones only, not all of them. The sample yields 200,000 to 250,000 clones, 70% to 85% seen once. Assignments of participants to cohorts depended upon their own reported clinical history. This chain uses TRBV11-2 with TRBJ1-1; TRBD1 is a possible D gene (6 bases). This receptor was obtained from a man aged 35-49 years who had recovered from COVID-19. The sample taken for sequencing was PBMCs or T cells enriched from blood (not recorded which). The CDR3 coding sequence is TGTGCCAGCAACCAGGGGCACACTGAAGCTTTCTTT. Protein product: CASNQGHTEAFF.